One and the same sample provided the 15 T cell receptor beta chains below, sequenced in a study of cytomegalovirus exposure and HLA in healthy donors. 60 Vbeta and 13 Jbeta primers were used in PCR. Assay: immunoSEQ multiplex PCR; the TCRdb copy retains only in-frame clones and omits some. Here the sample spans about 80,000 clones, 67% being singletons. Sequencing was carried out using PBMCs. The receptors were sampled from a woman between 45 and 65 years old in good health and CMV-seropositive.

Only a few counts were recorded for this clone. V is TRBV18 and J is TRBJ1-1, with a weak D call TRBD1 (6 bases). This CDR3 region has 12 residues. The V gene lost 5 bases and the J gene lost 4 bases, with 8 bases spanning the gap. Looked up from germline, CDR1 is KGHSH and CDR2 is LQKENI. CDR3 DNA: TGTGCCAGCTCAACAGGGACCACTGAAGCTTTCTTT. This codes for CASSTGTTEAFF. Supplemented by reference TRBV18 and TRBJ1-1, the full variable domain reads NAGVMQNPRHLVRRRGQEARLRCSPMKGHSHVYWYRQLPEEGLKFMVYLQKENIIDESGMPKERFSAEFPKEGPSILRIQQVVRGDSAAYFCASSTGTTEAFFGQGTRLTVV.

This clone was counted only a few times. The junction differs from germline at one of its ends, possibly a read error. The V gene is TRBV10-3, the J gene TRBJ1-6; D uncertain. Germline values: CDR1 ENHRY, CDR2 SYGVKD. CDR3 length: 12 residues. In DNA, the CDR3 is TGTGCCAGCAGTTACGGTAATTCACCCCTCCACTTT. Residues: CASSYGNSPLHF.

This chain connects TRBV5-4 to TRBJ2-5; D may be TRBD1 (6 bases). The germline V gene has CDR1 SGHNT and CDR2 YYREEE (reference sequence). Trimming left V 0 bases short and J 4 bases short, with 19 bases between. This CDR3 contains 17 residues. The CDR3 DNA reads as TGTGCCAGCAGCTTGGGAGCTTTACAGGGAAAGCGAGAGACCCAGTACTTC. Translating gives CASSLGALQGKRETQYF.

V gene TRBV14 combines with J gene TRBJ2-5, with D unresolved. The DNA end favors TRBJ2-7, so the J call may be wrong. The germline V gene has CDR1 SGHDN and CDR2 FVKESK. The length of the CDR3 is 17 residues. The CDR3: CASSQATLWVGSYEQYF. The CDR3 DNA sequence: TGTGCCAGCAGCCAAGCTACCCTTTGGGTGGGCTCCTACGAGCAGTACTTC.

The genes are TRBV5-4 and TRBJ2-3, with TRBD2 matching over 9 bases. V shed 7 bases and J 0 bases; nucleotides not matched to a gene: 6. CDR1 and CDR2 (germline): SGHNT, YYREEE (reference sequence). The CDR3 runs to 15 residues. CDR3 coding DNA: TGTGCCAGCTCACCGGGACTAGCCAGCACAGATACGCAGTATTTT. Its translation is CASSPGLASTDTQYF.

The chain links TRBV7-9 to TRBJ2-3; the D is unclear. V was trimmed by 0 bases and J by 2 bases, leaving 9 bases between them. Germline V gives CDR1 SEHNR, CDR2 FQNEAQ (reference sequence). CDR3 length: 15 amino acids. CDR3 sequence reads: CASSLASGSTDTQYF. CDR3 bases: TGTGCCAGCAGCTTAGCCTCCGGGTCCACAGATACGCAGTATTTT.

CDR3 amino acids: CASSQDFRDTQYF. In DNA form, the CDR3 reads TGTGCCAGCAGCCAGGACTTCCGAGATACGCAGTATTTT. V is TRBV7-2 and J is TRBJ2-3; D may be TRBD2 (5 bases). V was cut by 5 bases and J by 5 bases, with 11 bases left in between. Germline loops: CDR1 SGHTA, CDR2 FQGNSA. The CDR3 totals 13 residues.

The CDR3 DNA reads TGTGCCAGCAGCACGGGACAGCCCTATGGCTACACCTTC. Translating gives CASSTGQPYGYTF. The chain employs TRBV7-9 and TRBJ1-2; 7 bases fit TRBD1. Germline trimming cut 5 bases from V and 4 bases from J; bases unmatched to any gene: 4. The CDR3 runs 13 residues. Germline V gives CDR1 SEHNR, CDR2 FQNEAQ (reference sequence).

The chain links TRBV28 to TRBJ2-5, with 9 positions matching TRBD2. CDR3 length equals 16 residues. Trimming cost V 1 base and J 1 base; bases outside gene matches: 4. Germline assignment: CDR1 MDHEN and CDR2 SYDVKM. This chain's CDR3 is CASSLSGGGAQETQYF. In DNA form, the CDR3 reads TGTGCCAGCAGTTTATCCGGCGGGGGGGCCCAAGAGACCCAGTACTTC.

The chain is built from TRBV28 and TRBJ2-3; 7 bases align to TRBD2. CDR1 MDHEN and CDR2 SYDVKM come from the germline V gene. The CDR3 has 16 residues. With 5 bases clipped from V and 6 bases from J, the junction kept 14 bases outside the gene matches. The CDR3, as DNA: TGTGCCAGCAGTCCGCAACGGACTAGTTGGGGTGATACGCAGTATTTT. Protein: CASSPQRTSWGDTQYF.

V and J are TRBV19 and TRBJ1-5; 9 nucleotides line up with TRBD1. The CDR3 length is 15 residues. The trim removed 8 bases at V and 6 bases at J, leaving 11 bases unmatched. In germline, CDR1 is LNHDA, CDR2 SQIVND (reference sequence). The CDR3 sequence is CASRAGDREGQPQHF. The CDR3 DNA reads as TGTGCCAGTCGGGCGGGGGACAGGGAAGGTCAGCCCCAGCATTTT.

The chain couples TRBV5-1 to TRBJ1-6, with D perhaps TRBD1 (6 bases). Per germline, CDR1 SGHRS and CDR2 YFSETQ. Trimming removed 3 bases from V and 10 bases from J, with 17 bases in between. This CDR3 comprises 15 residues. This chain's CDR3 is CASSSLQGNNSPLHF. The CDR3 nucleotides read TGCGCCAGCAGCTCACTGCAGGGGAACAACTCACCCCTCCACTTT.

This clone came up once. The rearrangement uses TRBV27 and TRBJ1-1; a weak D match, TRBD1 (5 bases). The CDR3 has 13 residues. Germline-derived CDR1 and CDR2 are MNHEY and SMNVEV (reference sequence). The V gene lost 5 bases and the J gene lost 6 bases, with 13 bases spanning the gap. CDR3 DNA: TGTGCCAGCAGTCCTAGCCGGGGGGCTGAAGCTTTCTTT. It specifies CASSPSRGAEAFF.

The chain couples TRBV19 to TRBJ2-5; 9 nucleotides match TRBD2. The germline V gene encodes CDR1 LNHDA and CDR2 SQIVND (reference sequence). The CDR3 extends over 14 amino acids. Germline trimming cut 8 bases from V and 2 bases from J; bases unmatched to any gene: 6. Here the CDR3 DNA reads TGTGCCAGTCGGAGCGGGGGGCCTCAAGAGACCCAGTACTTC. Protein sequence: CASRSGGPQETQYF.

This clone was counted a few times. V and J are TRBV4-2 and TRBJ1-1, with D maybe TRBD1 (6 bases). Germline CDR1 LGHNA, CDR2 YNFKEQ. V was clipped by 2 bases and J by 0 bases, with 19 bases between them. This CDR3 is built from 18 residues. The CDR3 sequence: CASSQRIEDRSMNTEAFF. As DNA, the CDR3 is TGTGCCAGCAGCCAAAGAATCGAAGACAGGTCAATGAACACTGAAGCTTTCTTT.